This TCR beta chain was profiled in a study of T cell repertoires in cytomegalovirus infection. For the study at large: Selection of CMV epitopes for the study included recently identified HLA-C-restricted and well-studied HLA-B-restricted ones. Evidence of both CMV infection and a matching HLA type came from public TCR beta signatures. Study results and limitations: Totalled public TCR beta family frequency picked out people who carried CMV plus the relevant HLA. The study found HLA-C-restricted CMV-specific TCR beta clonotypes dominating the ex vivo response.

One entry per CDR3 protein results from TCRdb running MiXCR on the reads. The repertoire consists of approximately 730,000 distinct CDR3 sequences, with approximately 32% occurring once and the leading ten covering over 10%. In its sample, this clonotype was seen a few times. Its specificity is unknown. CDR1 and CDR2 (germline): MNHNS, SASEGT. The V gene end was trimmed by 5 bases and the J gene end by 7 bases; junction bases not matched to a gene: 4. CDR3 length equals 13 residues. V and J are TRBV6-1 and TRBJ1-2, with TRBD1 matching over 10 bases. This receptor was obtained from a human donor in good health (CMV status not recorded). Some clones in this sample may be carry-over from other donors' samples. Source: cultured CD8+ T cells from PBMCs, taken from culture after CMV antigen stimulation. This chain's CDR3 is CASSRDRGPGYTF. In DNA form, the CDR3 reads TGTGCCAGCAGTCGCGACAGGGGGCCTGGCTACACCTTC.